The T cell receptor (beta chain) under discussion was sequenced for a study of early T cells in non-severe SARS-CoV-2 infection. The overall study: Unpaired chains resulted from sequencing bulk RNA of unsorted whole blood.

The CDR3 length is 11 residues. CDR1 and CDR2 (germline): MNHEY, SVGAGI. V lost 8 bases, J lost 1 base, and 5 bases lay in between. TCRdb reprocessed the 5' RACE reads via MiXCR and lists one record per CDR3 protein. Counted here are fewer than 100,000 distinct CDR3 sequences, about 12% occurring once; the ten biggest clones make up roughly 3.2%. Sequencing was carried out using whole blood. This chain uses TRBV6-5 with TRBJ1-1, with D unresolved. This receptor was obtained from an adult who was a healthcare worker with PCR-confirmed SARS-CoV-2 infection or an uninfected control (not recorded which). CDR3 in DNA: TGTGCCAGCGGTCGGAACACTGAAGCTTTCTTT. Its translation: CASGRNTEAFF.